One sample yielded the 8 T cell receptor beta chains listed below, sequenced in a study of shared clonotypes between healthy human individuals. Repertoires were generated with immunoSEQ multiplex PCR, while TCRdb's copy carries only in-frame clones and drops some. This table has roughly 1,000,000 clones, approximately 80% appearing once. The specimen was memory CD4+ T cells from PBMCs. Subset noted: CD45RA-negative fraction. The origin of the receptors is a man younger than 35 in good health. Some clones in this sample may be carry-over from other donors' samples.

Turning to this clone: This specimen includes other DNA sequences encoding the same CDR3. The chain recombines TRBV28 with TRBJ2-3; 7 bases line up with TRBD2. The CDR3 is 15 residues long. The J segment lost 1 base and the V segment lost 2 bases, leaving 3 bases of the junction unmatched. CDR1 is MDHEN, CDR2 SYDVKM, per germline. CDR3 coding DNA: TGTGCCAGCAGTTTAGCGGGAGTCGGCACAGATACGCAGTATTTT. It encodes CASSLAGVGTDTQYF.

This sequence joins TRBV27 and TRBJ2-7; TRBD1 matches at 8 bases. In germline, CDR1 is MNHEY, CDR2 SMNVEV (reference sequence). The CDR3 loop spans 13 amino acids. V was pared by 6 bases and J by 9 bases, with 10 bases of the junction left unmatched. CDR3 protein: CASSPISGTGQYF. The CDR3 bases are TGTGCCAGCAGCCCCATATCAGGGACAGGGCAGTACTTC.

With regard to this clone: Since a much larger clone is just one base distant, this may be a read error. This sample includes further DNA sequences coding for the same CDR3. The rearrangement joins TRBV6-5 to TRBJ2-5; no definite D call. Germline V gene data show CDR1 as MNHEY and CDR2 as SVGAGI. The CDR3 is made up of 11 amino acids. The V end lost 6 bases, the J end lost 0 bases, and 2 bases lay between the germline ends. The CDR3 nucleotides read TGTGCCAGCAGGTACCAAGAGACCCAGTACTTC. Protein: CASRYQETQYF.

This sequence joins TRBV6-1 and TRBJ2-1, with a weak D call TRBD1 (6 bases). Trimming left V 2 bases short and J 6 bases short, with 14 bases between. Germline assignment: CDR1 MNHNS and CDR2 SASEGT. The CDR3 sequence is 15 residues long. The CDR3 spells CASSETGYGFNEQFF. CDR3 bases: TGTGCCAGCAGTGAAACAGGGTATGGGTTCAATGAGCAGTTCTTC.

In DNA form, the CDR3 reads TGTGCCAGCAGCCGGACAGGGTCAGATGGCTACACCTTC. Encoded protein: CASSRTGSDGYTF. The gene calls are TRBV2 and TRBJ1-2, with 8 bases lining up with TRBD1. Germline V lookup: CDR1 SNHLY, CDR2 FYNNEI. J gave up 6 bases and V 6 bases, and 6 bases lay outside the gene matches. This CDR3 contains 13 residues.

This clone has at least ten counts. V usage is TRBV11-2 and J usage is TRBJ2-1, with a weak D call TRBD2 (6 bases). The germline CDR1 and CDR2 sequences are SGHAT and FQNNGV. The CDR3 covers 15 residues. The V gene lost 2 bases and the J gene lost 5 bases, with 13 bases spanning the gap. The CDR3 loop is CASSLRREAHNEQFF. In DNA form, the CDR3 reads TGTGCCAGCAGCTTAAGGCGGGAAGCCCACAATGAGCAGTTCTTC.

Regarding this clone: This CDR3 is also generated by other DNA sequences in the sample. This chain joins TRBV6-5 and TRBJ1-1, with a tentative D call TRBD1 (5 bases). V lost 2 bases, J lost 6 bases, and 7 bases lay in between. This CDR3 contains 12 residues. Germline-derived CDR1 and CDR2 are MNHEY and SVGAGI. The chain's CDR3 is CASSYRGAEAFF. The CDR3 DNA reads TGTGCCAGCAGTTACCGGGGCGCTGAAGCTTTCTTT.

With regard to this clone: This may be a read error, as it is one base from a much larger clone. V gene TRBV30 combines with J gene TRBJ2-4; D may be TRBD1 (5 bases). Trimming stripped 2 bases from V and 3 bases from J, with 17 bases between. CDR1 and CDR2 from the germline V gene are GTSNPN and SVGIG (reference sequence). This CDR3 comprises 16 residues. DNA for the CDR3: TGTGCCTGGAGTCGCGGTTTTACAAGGGGCAAAAACATTCAGTACTTC. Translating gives CAWSRGFTRGKNIQYF.